This TCR beta chain was sequenced in a study of shared clonotypes between healthy human individuals. Regarding the study as a whole: A few donors had about 5% of their naive CD4 clonotypes in common. Investigators collected only blood, and repertoires in tissues likely differ. The study found lower generation probabilities in non-shared clonotypes than in those shared by all four donors.

Terminally differentiated effector memory CD45RA+ cells were left out of the naive CD8 fraction, which was CD45RO-negative and positively selected for CCR7. In the study's own analysis: Filtering differed for immunoSEQ, which gave only junction sequences without quality scores. Some clones are missing from TCRdb's copy, which holds only in-frame ones; the method was immunoSEQ multiplex PCR. That table furnishes V, J and clone size, whereas the DNA furnished D and trimming. The sample yields just over 2,000,000 clones, just under 95% seen once. This CDR3 has 13 amino acids. V shed 3 bases and J shed 3 bases, with 7 bases lying between them. Germline values: CDR1 MDHEN, CDR2 SYDVKM. As for this clone: The antigen is unknown. Other DNA sequences from this sample encode an identical CDR3 as well.

The origin of this receptor is a young man in good health. The specimen sequenced was naive CD8+ T cells sorted from blood. The genes are TRBV28 and TRBJ2-3; possibly TRBD1 for D (5 bases). CDR3 sequence: CASSFRVTDTQYF. For the CDR3, the DNA is TGTGCCAGCAGTTTCAGGGTAACAGATACGCAGTATTTT. Full variable domain (outside the CDR3, taken from reference TRBV28 and TRBJ2-3): DVKVTQSSRYLVKRTGEKVFLECVQDMDHENMFWYRQDPGLGLRLIYFSYDVKMKEKGDIPEGYSVSREKKERFSLILESASTNQTSMYLCASSFRVTDTQYFGPGTRLTVL.